This T cell receptor beta chain came from a study of Tregs in tolerant kidney transplant recipients. Study conclusions and caveats: Expanding Tregs on activated donor B cells appeared to best identify donor-specific TCRbeta clones. Validation in larger populations is needed because few patients were studied. Donor-specific Treg expansion exceeded global Treg expansion in tolerant patients, suggesting antigen drive.

Mixed chimerism was transient after nonmyeloablative marrow transplants from related graft donors. Thawed PBMCs were FACS-sorted into unstimulated CD4+CD25+CD127- regulatory T cells, CD4+CD25- non-regulatory cells, CD4 and CD8 cells. Some clones are missing from TCRdb's copy, which holds only in-frame ones; the method was immunoSEQ multiplex PCR. In all, the sample yields about 14,000 clones. On this clone itself: Its antigen is not identified. The sequenced fragment ends 3 residues before the CDR3 boundary, so the rest is inferred from the germline J gene.

The V segment lost 5 bases and the J segment 1 base; nucleotides outside the gene matches: 4. The CDR3 covers 14 residues. The gene calls are TRBV23-1 and TRBJ2-5, with 7 bases aligning to TRBD1. TRBV23-1 is given ORF status, its function remaining uncertain. The sequence was obtained from a human patient who received a combined kidney and bone marrow transplant. Some T cells may be graft donor cells. The specimen was CD8+ T cells from blood (PBMCs), collected 6 months after the transplant. Partial CDR3 DNA: TGCGCCAGCAGTGCTGGACAGGTCCAAGAGACC. Amino acids: CASSAGQVQET. The entire CDR3 sequence reads CASSAGQVQETQYF.